A selection of T cell receptor beta chains follows, all from one sample in a study of cytomegalovirus exposure and HLA in healthy donors. Assay: immunoSEQ multiplex PCR; the TCRdb copy retains only in-frame clones and omits some. The sample consists of tens of thousands of clones, around 73% of them appearing once. Material: PBMCs. Receptors were obtained from a woman aged 40 to 50 in good health and CMV-seronegative. Each CDR3 is given with its conserved first and last residue. A D gene is named only where the DNA matches it firmly. The size entry is marked missing in some rows and otherwise reads once, few, many or a size class.

clone size	V gene	J gene	D gene	CDR3 DNA	CDR3 protein
.	TRBV19	TRBJ2-5	.	TGTGCCAGTAGTATAGCCGGGGTCCAAGAGGCCCAGTACTTC	CASSIAGVQEAQYF
.	TRBV7-8	TRBJ2-1	TRBD2	TGTGCCAGCAGCCTAGCGGGAGGTTTCAATGAGCAGTTCTTC	CASSLAGGFNEQFF
.	TRBV18	TRBJ1-1	.	TGTGCCAGCTCACCACCAGTGGTTCAGACTGAAGCTTTCTTT	CASSPPVVQTEAFF
.	TRBV28	TRBJ2-6	.	TGTGCCAGCAAAGGGGACTCTGGGGCCAACGTCCTGACTTTC	CASKGDSGANVLTF
few	TRBV7-9	TRBJ1-1	.	TGTGCCAGCAGCTTAGCGCAGGGGCACACTGAAGCTTTCTTT	CASSLAQGHTEAFF
.	TRBV28	TRBJ1-1	.	TGTGCCAGCAGTTCATATTCATGGGGACTGATGAACACTGAAGCTTTCTTT	CASSSYSWGLMNTEAFF
.	TRBV27	TRBJ1-2	.	TGTGCCAGCAGTTTATTAGCAACTGTTACCTATGGCTACACCTTC	CASSLLATVTYGYTF
few	TRBV28	TRBJ1-2	.	TGTGCCAGCAGTCGAGGATTGCGGTCCTTCTATGGCTACACCTTC	CASSRGLRSFYGYTF
.	TRBV18	TRBJ1-2	.	TGTGCCAGCTCAGCATATCAAGGGGACTATGGCTACACCTTC	CASSAYQGDYGYTF
.	TRBV5-5	TRBJ2-3	.	TGTGCCAGCAGCCGAGCTCCTAGCACAGATACGCAGTATTTT	CASSRAPSTDTQYF
.	TRBV2	TRBJ1-1	TRBD1	TGTGCCAGCAGGAGACGACCGGGACAGGGCCTTCTTGAAGCTTTCTTT	CASRRRPGQGLLEAFF
.	TRBV14	TRBJ2-1	TRBD2	TGTGCCAGCAGCCAAGATTCCGGGAGGGCCTACAATGAGCAGTTCTTC	CASSQDSGRAYNEQFF
many	TRBV6-6	TRBJ1-5	.	TGTGCCAGCAGCCGAGGGAATATGGATCAGCCCCAGCATTTT	CASSRGNMDQPQHF
.	TRBV7-3	TRBJ2-7	TRBD2	TGTGCCAGCAGCCCGGGACTAGCACCCTACGAGCAGTACTTC	CASSPGLAPYEQYF
.	TRBV6-5	TRBJ2-7	.	TGTGCCAGCAGTACGACAGACTACGAGCAGTACTTC	CASSTTDYEQYF
.	TRBV7-3	TRBJ1-1	.	TGTGCCAGCAGCTTAAGAGGGTCGGGCACTGAAGCTTTCTTT	CASSLRGSGTEAFF
.	TRBV5-4	TRBJ2-6	TRBD2	TGTGCCAGCAGTCCCAGACTAGCGGGGAGCTCTGGGGCCAACGTCCTGACTTTC	CASSPRLAGSSGANVLTF
few	TRBV5-4	TRBJ2-1	.	TGTGCCAGCAGCGGGGACTTCTGGGGTGAGCAGTTCTTC	CASSGDFWGEQFF
.	TRBV19	TRBJ1-1	.	TGTGCCAGTAGTATAGAACGTCTGCAGATGAACACTGAAGCTTTCTTT	CASSIERLQMNTEAFF
.	TRBV6-4	TRBJ1-2	.	TGTGCCAGCAGTGCTGCCGCAGGGGACTACGGCTACACCTTC	CASSAAAGDYGYTF
.	TRBV5-1	TRBJ2-5	TRBD1	TGCGCCAGCAGCTTTGTCGGGGGACAGGGGGATGAGACCCAGTACTTC	CASSFVGGQGDETQYF
.	TRBV5-5	TRBJ1-5	.	TGTGCCAGCAGCTTGGACAGCTATAGCAATCAGCCCCAGCATTTT	CASSLDSYSNQPQHF
.	TRBV9	TRBJ2-1	.	TGTGCCAGCAGCGCGCCGTCTGGACAGACGTACTACAATGAGCAGTTCTTC	CASSAPSGQTYYNEQFF
.	TRBV19	TRBJ2-4	.	TGTGCCAGTAGTCCGTGGACAGAACTAGCCAAAAACATTCAGTACTTC	CASSPWTELAKNIQYF
.	TRBV29-1	TRBJ1-2	.	TGCAGCGTTGTGGATGCAGGTCATGGCTACACCTTC	CSVVDAGHGYTF
.	TRBV7-3	TRBJ2-3	.	TGTGCCAGCAGCTCCAACAGGTTGGGGACAGATACGCAGTATTTT	CASSSNRLGTDTQYF
once	TRBV29-1	TRBJ2-2	TRBD1	TGCAGCGTTGGGACAGGGAACACCGGGGAGCTGTTTTTT	CSVGTGNTGELFF
.	TRBV7-8	TRBJ1-1	.	TGTGCCAGCAGCTTACTAGTCAGGGGTCCAAGGAGCACTGAAGCTTTCTTT	CASSLLVRGPRSTEAFF
once	TRBV6-5	TRBJ1-2	.	TGTGCCAGCACGGGGGGCGCAACCTATGGCTACACCTTC	CASTGGATYGYTF
.	TRBV7-8	TRBJ1-2	.	TGTGCCAGCAGCTTAGCCTCCCTAGGTGGCTACACCTTC	CASSLASLGGYTF
once	TRBV14	TRBJ2-6	.	TGTGCCAGCAGTCCTCTGACATCTGGGGCCAACGTCCTGACTTTC	CASSPLTSGANVLTF
.	TRBV15	TRBJ2-5	.	TGTGCCACCAGCAGAGTTCTCACAGGCGTCCAAGAGACCCAGTACTTC	CATSRVLTGVQETQYF
.	TRBV9	TRBJ1-5	TRBD1	TGTGCCAGCAGCATAGGATCGGGACAGGGGGTCTCGGGCAATCAGCCCCAGCATTTT	CASSIGSGQGVSGNQPQHF
.	TRBV6-1	TRBJ1-1	.	TGTGCCAGCAGTGAAGCAGGCGCGGCTGAAGCTTTCTTT	CASSEAGAAEAFF
.	TRBV4-3	TRBJ2-5	.	TGCGCCAGCAGCCAAGGGGTCAGGGTACGGGAGACCCAGTACTTC	CASSQGVRVRETQYF
few	TRBV2	TRBJ1-3	.	TGTGCCAGCGAAGGGGCAGGGAGAAACACCATATATTTT	CASEGAGRNTIYF
.	TRBV7-2	TRBJ1-2	.	TGTGCCAGCAGCTCTGGGAGGGCGACCTATGGCTACACCTTC	CASSSGRATYGYTF
.	TRBV19	TRBJ2-1	.	TGTGCCAGTAGTATGTGGGGAGGGGGAGAAGCTGAGCAGTTCTTC	CASSMWGGGEAEQFF
.	TRBV28	TRBJ1-5	TRBD1	TGTGCCGCGGCCGACAGGGCCAATCAGCCCCAGCATTTT	CAAADRANQPQHF
.	TRBV5-1	TRBJ2-2	TRBD2	TGCGCCAGCAGCCAGGGACTAGCGGGAGGGTCCGGGGAGCTGTTTTTT	CASSQGLAGGSGELFF
few	TRBV5-5	TRBJ2-6	TRBD2	TGTGCCAGCAGCCTCCGGACTAGCGGGGGACTCTCTGGGGCCAACGTCCTGACTTTC	CASSLRTSGGLSGANVLTF
few	TRBV30	TRBJ1-5	.	TGTGCCTGGGAAAGGGACTCCCAGCCCCAGCATTTT	CAWERDSQPQHF
.	TRBV14	TRBJ2-1	.	TGTGCCAGCAGCCAAGAATGGGCTTCGGTAAACTCCTACAATGAGCAGTTCTTC	CASSQEWASVNSYNEQFF
.	TRBV27	TRBJ2-2	TRBD1	TGTGCCAGCAGTTTGTTGGGACAGGGAAACACCGGGGAGCTGTTTTTT	CASSLLGQGNTGELFF
.	TRBV11-3	TRBJ2-5	.	TGTGCCAGCAGCTTAGGGGGCAGCCAAGAGACCCAGTACTTC	CASSLGGSQETQYF
few	TRBV27	TRBJ2-7	.	TGTGCCAGCAGTTTGGGCTCCGAGATCACCTACGAGCAGTACTTC	CASSLGSEITYEQYF
.	TRBV5-4	TRBJ1-2	.	TGTGCCAGCAGCGGGGCCGGCCCGGTAGGGTATGGCTACACCTTC	CASSGAGPVGYGYTF
few	TRBV2	TRBJ2-1	TRBD2	TGTGCCAGCAGGACTAGCGGGAACTACAATGAGCAGTTCTTC	CASRTSGNYNEQFF
.	TRBV6-1	TRBJ2-3	.	TGTGCCAGCAGTGTGGGAGTGCGGGGCACAGATACGCAGTATTTT	CASSVGVRGTDTQYF